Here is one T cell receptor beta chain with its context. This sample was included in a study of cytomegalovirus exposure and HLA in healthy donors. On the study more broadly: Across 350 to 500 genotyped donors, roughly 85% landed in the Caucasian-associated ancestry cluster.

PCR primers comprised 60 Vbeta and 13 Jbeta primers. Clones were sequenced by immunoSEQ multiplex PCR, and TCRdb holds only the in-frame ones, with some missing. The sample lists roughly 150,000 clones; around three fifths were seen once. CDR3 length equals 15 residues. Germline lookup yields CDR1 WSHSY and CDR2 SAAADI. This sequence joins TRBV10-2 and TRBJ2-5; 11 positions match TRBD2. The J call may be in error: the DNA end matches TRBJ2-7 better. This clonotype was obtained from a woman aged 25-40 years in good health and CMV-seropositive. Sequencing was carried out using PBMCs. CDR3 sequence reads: CASSELAGGSYEQYF. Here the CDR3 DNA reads TGCGCCAGCAGCGAGCTAGCGGGGGGCTCCTACGAGCAGTACTTC.